The 19 T cell receptor beta chains reported below all come from one sample, sequenced in a study of PD-1 and CTLA-4 blockade in melanoma (dated by TCRdb to about 2021). The library was generated by the immunoSEQ multiplex PCR assay. This is the immuneACCESS table as TCRdb keeps it, with only in-frame sequences that have V and J called. A part of the clones is gone; compared with another copy, unresolved V genes explain less than half, and the rest is unexplained. Here the sample has about 21,000 clones; 88% occur a single time. The ten biggest clones cover 6% to 8% of the sample. The sample here was CD8+ T cells from peripheral blood, taken before anti-PD-1 treatment. All receptors derive from a human donor with melanoma.

The V call is TRBV30, the J call TRBJ2-7, with D unclear. Germline CDR1 is GTSNPN and CDR2 is SVGIG (reference sequence). The CDR3 is made up of 12 amino acids. The V and J ends lost 5 bases and 4 bases respectively, with 12 bases between them. The DNA of the CDR3 is TGTGCCTGGGGTGGGTCGGAGTACGAGCAGTACTTC. This encodes CAWGGSEYEQYF.

The rearrangement uses TRBV28 and TRBJ1-5; D is undetermined. V dropped 6 bases and J dropped 6 bases, with 18 bases sitting between them. CDR3 length equals 15 residues. Germline V lookup: CDR1 MDHEN, CDR2 SYDVKM. The CDR3 bases are TGTGCCAGCAGCGAAGACTACCCCAAGGGTCAGCCCCAGCATTTT. It specifies CASSEDYPKGQPQHF.

The CDR3 DNA follows: TGTGCCACAATGGGGCGGGCCCATCAGCCCCAGCATTTT. Protein: CATMGRAHQPQHF. V is TRBV28 and J is TRBJ1-5; the D gene is possibly TRBD1 (5 bases). The germline V gene has CDR1 MDHEN and CDR2 SYDVKM. The CDR3 runs 13 residues. V was cut by 10 bases and J by 5 bases, with 15 bases left in between.

The CDR3 loop is CASSFGEGNEQFF. As DNA, the CDR3 is TGTGCCAGCAGCTTCGGGGAAGGCAATGAGCAGTTCTTC. The chain links TRBV7-6 to TRBJ2-1, with D perhaps matching TRBD2 (5 bases). This CDR3 contains 13 residues. V dropped 3 bases and J dropped 6 bases, with 9 bases sitting between them. The germline V gene encodes CDR1 SGHVS and CDR2 FNYEAQ.

Only one count was recorded for this clone. This rearrangement joins TRBV6-2 or TRBV6-3 to TRBJ2-1; D is unclear. The CDR3 totals 12 residues. The V gene lost 2 bases and the J gene lost 7 bases, with 6 bases spanning the gap. Germline V gives CDR1 MNHEY, CDR2 SVGEGT. The CDR3 is CASSYMLNEQFF. The CDR3 DNA follows: TGTGCCAGCAGTTACATGTTAAATGAGCAGTTCTTC.

The genes are TRBV29-1 and TRBJ1-2, with D maybe TRBD1 (5 bases). The CDR3 covers 13 residues. Germline loops: CDR1 SQVTM, CDR2 ANQGSEA. The germline V and J ends were trimmed by 0 bases and 6 bases, with 11 bases remaining between them. CDR3 loop: CSVEDPRENGYTF. CDR3 bases: TGCAGCGTTGAAGATCCCAGGGAGAATGGCTACACCTTC.

The rearrangement joins TRBV5-5 to TRBJ2-1; 8 nucleotides line up with TRBD1. Germline V gene data show CDR1 as SGHKS and CDR2 as YYEKEE (reference sequence). CDR3 length: 15 residues. With V trimmed by 3 bases and J by 3 bases, 5 bases remained unmatched. CDR3 DNA sequence: TGTGCCAGCAGCTCCACAGGGGGTAACTACAATGAGCAGTTCTTC. It yields the protein CASSSTGGNYNEQFF.

This clone was recorded once. The chain carries TRBV4-1 and TRBJ2-7; tentatively, D is TRBD1 or TRBD2 (5 bases each). Trimming removed 3 bases from V and 3 bases from J, with 15 bases in between. The CDR3 is 15 amino acids. Germline V gives CDR1 MGHRA, CDR2 YSYEKL. In nucleotides, the CDR3 is TGCGCCAGCAGCCATCAGACCGAGGGGCGCTACGAGCAGTACTTC. Protein product: CASSHQTEGRYEQYF.

The chain uses TRBV30 and TRBJ2-5; 10 bases align to TRBD1. There are 15 residues in the CDR3. J gave up 5 bases and V 4 bases, and 10 bases lay outside the gene matches. The germline gives CDR1 GTSNPN, CDR2 SVGIG (reference sequence). The CDR3 sequence is CAWNSWDRGLETQYF. The CDR3 nucleotides are TGTGCCTGGAATTCCTGGGACAGGGGTTTGGAGACCCAGTACTTC.

CDR3 coding DNA: TGTGCCACCGGGGGGGACTCCTACAATGAGCAGTTCTTC. Amino acids: CATGGDSYNEQFF. The chain links TRBV28 to TRBJ2-1, with 8 bases fitting TRBD2. The germline gives CDR1 MDHEN, CDR2 SYDVKM. V lost 10 bases to trimming and J lost 0 bases; unmatched junction nucleotides: 2. The CDR3 has 13 residues.

This clone was picked up a small number of times. J is TRBJ2-1 and V is TRBV29-1, with 8 bases identical to TRBD1. CDR3 size: 11 residues. Germline CDR1 reads SQVTM; CDR2 reads ANQGSEA. The V and J ends lost 4 bases and 7 bases, in that order; junction bases with no gene match: 0. The CDR3 loop reads CSVGQGNEQFF. DNA of the CDR3: TGCAGCGTTGGACAGGGGAATGAGCAGTTCTTC.

V is TRBV4-1 and J is TRBJ2-1; TRBD1 is a possible D gene (5 bases). Germline V gene data show CDR1 as MGHRA and CDR2 as YSYEKL. V dropped 5 bases and J dropped 1 base, with 12 bases sitting between them. The CDR3 sequence is 15 residues long. CDR3 residues: CASSEDTLSYNEQFF. The DNA for the CDR3 is TGCGCCAGCAGCGAGGACACCTTATCCTACAATGAGCAGTTCTTC.

This sequence joins TRBV5-5 and TRBJ1-5; D gene uncertain. The CDR3 is 14 amino acids. V dropped 3 bases and J dropped 5 bases, with 12 bases sitting between them. CDR1 is SGHKS and CDR2 is YYEKEE in the germline V gene (reference sequence). The CDR3 loop is CASSYEQTYQPQHF. Here the CDR3 DNA reads TGTGCCAGCAGCTACGAACAGACCTATCAGCCCCAGCATTTT.

V usage is TRBV4-1 and J usage is TRBJ2-3; 7 nucleotides line up with TRBD1. This CDR3 region has 16 residues. The germline V gene has CDR1 MGHRA and CDR2 YSYEKL. V shed 0 bases, J shed 4 bases, and the junction held 7 bases outside the gene matches. For the CDR3, the DNA is TGCGCCAGCAGCCAAGATTGGCCAGGGGGTTCAGATACGCAGTATTTT. It codes for CASSQDWPGGSDTQYF.

The table lists this clone with a count of one. J is TRBJ1-4 and V is TRBV6-2 or TRBV6-3; D uncertain. V shed 2 bases and J shed 8 bases, with 6 bases lying between them. The CDR3 is 12 amino acids. Germline V gene data show CDR1 as MNHEY and CDR2 as SVGEGT. As DNA, the CDR3 is TGTGCCAGCAGTTACGGCAGGGAAAAACTGTTTTTT. Protein: CASSYGREKLFF.

The chain couples TRBV13 to TRBJ2-7; no clear D gene. This CDR3 is 12 amino acids long. Germline V CDR1 and CDR2: PRHDT, FYEKMQ (reference sequence). V lost 1 base and J lost 7, with 8 bases in between. In nucleotides, the CDR3 is TGTGCCAGCAGCTTAGAGGCGAGGGAGCAGTACTTC. Its translation: CASSLEAREQYF.

This clone counts as medium-sized (0.01 to 0.1%). Other DNA sequences in this specimen translate into the identical CDR3. This rearrangement joins TRBV27 to TRBJ1-4; D may be TRBD1 (6 bases). This CDR3 is built from 14 residues. The V gene lost 2 bases and the J gene lost 7 bases, with 11 bases spanning the gap. Looked up from germline, CDR1 is MNHEY and CDR2 is SMNVEV (reference sequence). In DNA, the CDR3 is TGTGCCAGCAGTTTACAGAGGGGGGGTGAAAAACTGTTTTTT. Translation gives CASSLQRGGEKLFF.

The gene calls are TRBV28 and TRBJ2-7; 7 bases fit TRBD1. Germline assignment: CDR1 MDHEN and CDR2 SYDVKM. The CDR3 has 13 amino acids. V was clipped by 3 bases and J by 2 bases; unmatched bases: 1. Here the CDR3 reads CASSLQGAYEQYF. CDR3 nucleotide sequence: TGTGCCAGCAGTTTGCAGGGGGCCTACGAGCAGTACTTC.

The chain joins TRBV10-3 to TRBJ1-1; a possible D gene is TRBD1 (5 bases). The CDR3 has 14 amino acids. Germline V gene lookup returns CDR1 ENHRY and CDR2 SYGVKD. V lost 3 bases and J lost 3, with 11 bases in between. In nucleotides, the CDR3 is TGTGCCATCAGTGAAGAGATGGGGGACACTGAAGCTTTCTTT. This translates into CAISEEMGDTEAFF.